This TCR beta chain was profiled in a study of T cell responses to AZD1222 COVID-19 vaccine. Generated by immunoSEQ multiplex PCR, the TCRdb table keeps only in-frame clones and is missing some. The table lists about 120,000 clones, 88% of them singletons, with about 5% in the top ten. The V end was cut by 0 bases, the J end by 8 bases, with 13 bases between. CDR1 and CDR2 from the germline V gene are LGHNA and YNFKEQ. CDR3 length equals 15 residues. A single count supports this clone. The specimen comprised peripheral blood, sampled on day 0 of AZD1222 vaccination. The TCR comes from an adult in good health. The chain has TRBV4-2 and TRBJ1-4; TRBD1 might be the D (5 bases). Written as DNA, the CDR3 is TGTGCCAGCAGCCAAGATCTAGGGGTGGGAGAAAAACTGTTTTTT. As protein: CASSQDLGVGEKLFF.